A selection of T cell receptor beta chains follows, all from one sample in a study of blood T cell repertoires in COVID-19. Profiling relied on immunoSEQ multiplex PCR, and the TCRdb table lists in-frame clones only, not all of them. The table includes under 200,000 clones, around four fifths detected once. The specimen was peripheral blood. The receptor set was obtained from a woman aged 60-70 years with acute or convalescent COVID-19. Both conserved end residues are part of each CDR3. A D gene is named only where the DNA matches it firmly. Not all rows give a size; the values are once, few, many and, for expanded clones, a class.

>NA|TRBV7-2|NA|TRBJ1-5
CASSFGGTPQHF
TGTGCCAGCAGCTTTGGGGGGACGCCCCAGCATTTT
>TRBD1|TRBV2|NA|TRBJ1-3
CASSPQGASSGNTIYF
TGTGCCAGCAGCCCACAGGGGGCGAGCTCTGGAAACACCATATATTTT
>TRBD1|TRBV11-2|NA|TRBJ1-2
CASRPTGTDDLFLYGYTF
TGTGCCAGCAGGCCGACCGGGACAGACGACTTATTCCTCTATGGCTACACCTTC
>NA|TRBV10-1|few|TRBJ2-2
CASSGTIYTGELFF
TGCGCCAGCAGTGGAACAATCTACACCGGGGAGCTGTTTTTT
>TRBD2|TRBV6-5|once|TRBJ2-3
CASSYGASGNTDTQYF
TGTGCCAGCAGTTATGGGGCTAGCGGGAACACAGATACGCAGTATTTT
>TRBD1|TRBV6-5|once|TRBJ2-5
CASITWDRASGAQYF
TGTGCCAGCATCACCTGGGACAGGGCGAGTGGGGCCCAGTACTTC
>TRBD1|TRBV2|NA|TRBJ1-5
CASSDPRTGTGGNQPQHF
TGTGCCAGCAGTGATCCCCGCACCGGGACAGGGGGCAATCAGCCCCAGCATTTT
>TRBD1|TRBV6-6|NA|TRBJ2-7
CASSPDRVLYEQYF
TGTGCCAGCAGTCCGGACAGGGTACTCTACGAGCAGTACTTC
>TRBD1|TRBV6-2/TRBV6-3|NA|TRBJ2-7
CASSSSGTGAYEQYF
TGTGCCAGCAGTTCTTCCGGGACAGGAGCCTACGAGCAGTACTTC
>TRBD2|TRBV6-4|NA|TRBJ2-2
CASSDGDGGATGELFF
TGTGCCAGCAGTGACGGCGACGGGGGGGCCACCGGGGAGCTGTTTTTT
>NA|TRBV18|NA|TRBJ2-5
CASSQQGGGETQYF
TGTGCCAGCTCACAACAGGGTGGTGGAGAGACCCAGTACTTC
>NA|TRBV7-2|NA|TRBJ2-7
CASSSWGGAQQYF
TGTGCCAGCAGCTCCTGGGGGGGGGCTCAGCAGTACTTC
>TRBD2|TRBV30|NA|TRBJ2-7
CAWRGWGGSYEQYF
TGTGCCTGGAGGGGCTGGGGGGGCTCCTACGAGCAGTACTTC
>NA|TRBV27|NA|TRBJ1-6
CASRSGTPRNSPLHF
TGTGCCAGCAGGTCCGGGACTCCCCGTAATTCACCCCTCCACTTT
>TRBD1|TRBV24-1|NA|TRBJ2-3
CATRGQAPDTQYF
TGTGCCACCAGGGGACAGGCTCCAGATACGCAGTATTTT
>TRBD1|TRBV6-5|NA|TRBJ1-5
CASSYSGTANQPQHF
TGTGCCAGCAGTTACTCAGGGACAGCTAATCAGCCCCAGCATTTT
>TRBD1|TRBV6-5|NA|TRBJ1-2
CASSRDRGPSGYTF
TGTGCCAGCAGCCGGGACAGGGGGCCGTCTGGCTACACCTTC
>NA|TRBV6-6|NA|TRBJ2-3
CASKNSLTTDTQYF
TGTGCCAGCAAAAACAGTCTCACCACAGATACGCAGTATTTT
>TRBD2|TRBV24-1|NA|TRBJ2-1
CATSDLVWGGKGKNEQFF
TGTGCCACCAGTGATTTGGTTTGGGGAGGGAAGGGAAAAAATGAGCAGTTCTTC
>NA|TRBV20-1|NA|TRBJ2-7
CSAIDEYEQYF
TGCAGTGCTATTGATGAGTACGAGCAGTACTTC
>TRBD1|TRBV5-1|NA|TRBJ2-1
CASSAGTGGSEQFF
TGCGCCAGCAGCGCAGGGACAGGGGGCAGTGAGCAGTTCTTC
>NA|TRBV4-3|NA|TRBJ1-5
CASSQEFGRGNQPQHF
TGCGCCAGCAGCCAAGAGTTCGGCAGGGGTAATCAGCCCCAGCATTTT
>TRBD1|TRBV18|NA|TRBJ1-6
CASSPLGQGDSPLHF
TGTGCCAGCTCACCGCTCGGACAGGGTGATTCACCCCTCCACTTT
>NA|TRBV28|NA|TRBJ2-7
CASSLPSSYEQYF
TGTGCCAGCAGTTTACCCAGTTCCTACGAGCAGTACTTC
>NA|TRBV2|NA|TRBJ1-5
CASSGVNSNQPQHF
TGTGCCAGCAGCGGGGTGAATAGCAATCAGCCCCAGCATTTT
>NA|TRBV7-9|NA|TRBJ2-7
CASSLEVGGSYEQYF
TGTGCCAGCAGCTTAGAGGTAGGCGGTTCCTACGAGCAGTACTTC
>NA|TRBV4-1|few|TRBJ2-3
CASSQGQVTTDTQYF
TGCGCCAGCAGCCAAGGACAGGTAACCACAGATACGCAGTATTTT
>TRBD1|TRBV7-9|NA|TRBJ1-6
CASQDRVGNSPLHF
TGTGCCAGCCAGGACAGGGTCGGAAATTCACCCCTCCACTTT
>NA|TRBV12-3/TRBV12-4|NA|TRBJ1-2
CASSLRGEGYTF
TGTGCCAGCAGTTTAAGGGGTGAAGGCTACACCTTC
>NA|TRBV19|few|TRBJ1-1
CASTSGGRGGTEAFF
TGTGCCAGTACCTCTGGGGGCCGGGGGGGCACTGAAGCTTTCTTT
>NA|TRBV29-1|NA|TRBJ1-1
CSVEEAGPLMNTEAFF
TGCAGCGTTGAAGAAGCAGGGCCTCTAATGAACACTGAAGCTTTCTTT
>TRBD1|TRBV10-3|NA|TRBJ2-7
CAIGRTTGAAYEQYF
TGTGCCATCGGGCGGACCACAGGGGCCGCCTACGAGCAGTACTTC
>NA|TRBV28|NA|TRBJ1-1
CASSLGGGRNTEAFF
TGTGCCAGCAGTTTAGGGGGGGGCCGTAACACTGAAGCTTTCTTT
>TRBD1|TRBV7-2|NA|TRBJ2-7
CASSSTRTGGNEQYF
TGTGCCAGCAGCTCCACCCGGACAGGGGGGAACGAGCAGTACTTC
>TRBD1|TRBV7-8|NA|TRBJ2-1
CASSSRTGAYNEQFF
TGTGCCAGCAGCTCGCGGACAGGGGCCTACAATGAGCAGTTCTTC
>NA|TRBV10-3|NA|TRBJ1-1
CAISETGRNTEAFF
TGTGCCATCAGTGAGACAGGCCGGAACACTGAAGCTTTCTTT
>NA|TRBV5-6|NA|TRBJ2-5
CASSSRGRRQETQYF
TGTGCCAGCAGCTCCCGTGGGAGGCGGCAAGAGACCCAGTACTTC
>TRBD1|TRBV12-3/TRBV12-4|NA|TRBJ1-1
CASSYRGNTEAFF
TGTGCCAGCAGTTACAGGGGTAACACTGAAGCTTTCTTT
>TRBD2|TRBV19|once|TRBJ2-2
CASSSGGVGSNTGELFF
TGTGCCAGTAGTAGCGGGGGTGTCGGTTCGAACACCGGGGAGCTGTTTTTT
>NA|TRBV4-1|NA|TRBJ1-1
CASSQDTTNTEAFF
TGCGCCAGCAGCCAAGATACAACGAACACTGAAGCTTTCTTT
>NA|TRBV3-1/TRBV3-2|NA|TRBJ1-3
CASSQAAGNTIYF
TGTGCCAGCAGCCAAGCAGCTGGAAACACCATATATTTT
>NA|TRBV4-2|NA|TRBJ2-5
CASSQDFRGQETQYF
TGTGCCAGCAGCCAAGATTTTAGGGGCCAAGAGACCCAGTACTTC
>NA|TRBV19|NA|TRBJ1-1
CASSIGRLNTEAFF
TGTGCCAGTAGTATAGGGAGGTTGAACACTGAAGCTTTCTTT
>NA|TRBV6-5|NA|TRBJ2-1
CASTPGGSGSYEQFF
TGTGCCAGCACCCCGGGTGGTAGCGGATCGTATGAGCAGTTCTTC
>NA|TRBV7-6|NA|TRBJ2-1
CASSPGLHRSTYNEQFF
TGTGCCAGCAGCCCTGGGTTGCACAGGTCGACTTACAATGAGCAGTTCTTC
>NA|TRBV5-1|NA|TRBJ2-7
CASRGSGQYWNEQYF
TGCGCCAGCAGGGGGTCAGGGCAATATTGGAACGAGCAGTACTTC
>NA|TRBV10-2|NA|TRBJ1-1
CAAGGLPNTEAFF
TGCGCCGCTGGGGGGTTACCGAACACTGAAGCTTTCTTT
>NA|TRBV27|NA|TRBJ2-3
CASSQGRGRTDTQYF
TGTGCCAGCAGCCAGGGCAGGGGTCGCACAGATACGCAGTATTTT
>NA|TRBV5-6|NA|TRBJ2-2
CASSTDREVGELFF
TGTGCCAGCAGCACCGACAGGGAGGTCGGGGAGCTGTTTTTT
>NA|TRBV10-3|NA|TRBJ2-2
CAISDRNTGELFF
TGTGCCATCAGTGACAGGAACACCGGGGAGCTGTTTTTT
>TRBD1|TRBV7-9|NA|TRBJ2-4
CASSSDRGRLAKNIQYF
TGTGCCAGCAGCTCGGACAGGGGGCGCCTAGCCAAAAACATTCAGTACTTC
>TRBD2|TRBV5-1|NA|TRBJ2-1
CASSLELAGGPYNEQFF
TGCGCCAGCAGCTTGGAACTAGCGGGGGGGCCATACAATGAGCAGTTCTTC
>TRBD1|TRBV29-1|NA|TRBJ1-5
CSVGTGGANQPQHF
TGCAGCGTCGGGACAGGGGGGGCCAATCAGCCCCAGCATTTT
>NA|TRBV5-6|NA|TRBJ1-4
CASSLQGNNEKLFF
TGTGCCAGCAGCTTGCAGGGCAATAATGAAAAACTGTTTTTT